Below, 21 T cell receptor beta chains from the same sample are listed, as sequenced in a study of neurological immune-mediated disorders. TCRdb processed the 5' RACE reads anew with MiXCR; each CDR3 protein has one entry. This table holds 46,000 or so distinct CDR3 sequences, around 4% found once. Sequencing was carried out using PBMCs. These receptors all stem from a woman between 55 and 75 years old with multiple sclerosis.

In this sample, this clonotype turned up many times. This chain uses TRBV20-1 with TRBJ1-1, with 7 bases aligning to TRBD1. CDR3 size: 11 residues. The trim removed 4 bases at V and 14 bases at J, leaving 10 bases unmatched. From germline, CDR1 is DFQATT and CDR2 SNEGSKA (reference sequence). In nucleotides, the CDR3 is TGCAGTGCTAAACTCGGGGACAGAAGCTTCTTT. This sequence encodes CSAKLGDRSFF.

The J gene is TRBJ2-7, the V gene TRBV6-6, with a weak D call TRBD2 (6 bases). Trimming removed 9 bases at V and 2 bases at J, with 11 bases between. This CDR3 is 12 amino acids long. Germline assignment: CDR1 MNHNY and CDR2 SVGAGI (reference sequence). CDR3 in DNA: TGTGCCAGTGACGGGGGTGCCTACGAGCAGTACTTC. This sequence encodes CASDGGAYEQYF.

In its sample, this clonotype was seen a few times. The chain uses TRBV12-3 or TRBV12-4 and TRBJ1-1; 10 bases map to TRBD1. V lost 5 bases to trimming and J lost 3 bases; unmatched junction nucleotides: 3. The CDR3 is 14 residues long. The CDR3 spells CASSAGQGYTEAFF. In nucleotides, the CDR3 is TGTGCCAGCAGTGCGGGACAGGGGTACACTGAAGCTTTCTTT.

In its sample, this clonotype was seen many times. CDR3 DNA: TGCAGTGGCGGGAGGGCTGGGGAAGAAAACATTCAGTACTTC. This encodes CSGGRAGEENIQYF. The V and J genes are TRBV20-1 and TRBJ2-4; 9 nucleotides agree with TRBD2. The germline gives CDR1 DFQATT, CDR2 SNEGSKA (reference sequence). The V and J ends lost 7 bases and 5 bases, in that order; junction bases with no gene match: 9. The CDR3 runs 14 residues.

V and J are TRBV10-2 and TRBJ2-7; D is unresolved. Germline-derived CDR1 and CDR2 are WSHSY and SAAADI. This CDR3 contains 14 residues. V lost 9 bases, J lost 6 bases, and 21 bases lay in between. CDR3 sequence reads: CARRTTYYSPEQYF. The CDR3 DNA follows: TGCGCCAGAAGAACGACATACTACTCGCCCGAGCAGTACTTC.

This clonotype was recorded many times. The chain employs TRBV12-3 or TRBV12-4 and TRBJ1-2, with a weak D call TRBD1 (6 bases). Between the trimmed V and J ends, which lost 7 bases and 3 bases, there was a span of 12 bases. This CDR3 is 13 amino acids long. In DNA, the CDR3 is TGTGCCAGCACCGTGGGACAAGACTATGGCTACACCTTC. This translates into CASTVGQDYGYTF.

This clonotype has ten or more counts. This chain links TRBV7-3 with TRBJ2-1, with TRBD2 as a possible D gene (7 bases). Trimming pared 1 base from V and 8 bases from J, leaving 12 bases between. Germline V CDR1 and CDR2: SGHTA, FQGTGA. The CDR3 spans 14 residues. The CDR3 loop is CASSLRGGIDEQFF. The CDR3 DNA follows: TGTGCCAGCAGCTTAAGGGGGGGCATAGATGAGCAGTTCTTC.

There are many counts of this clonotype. This CDR3 reads CASSLQGPNTEAFF. The DNA for the CDR3 is TGTGCCAGCAGCTTACAGGGCCCGAACACTGAAGCTTTCTTT. The gene calls are TRBV7-9 and TRBJ1-1; possibly TRBD1 for D (5 bases). V lost 2 bases and J lost 1, with 8 bases in between. The CDR3 length is 14 residues. Looked up from germline, CDR1 is SEHNR and CDR2 is FQNEAQ (reference sequence).

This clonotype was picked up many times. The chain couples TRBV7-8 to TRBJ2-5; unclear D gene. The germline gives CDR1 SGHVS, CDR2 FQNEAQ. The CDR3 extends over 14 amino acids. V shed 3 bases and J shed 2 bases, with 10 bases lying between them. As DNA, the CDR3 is TGTGCCAGCAGCTTGACCGGGCTTCAAGAGACCCAGTACTTC. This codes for CASSLTGLQETQYF.

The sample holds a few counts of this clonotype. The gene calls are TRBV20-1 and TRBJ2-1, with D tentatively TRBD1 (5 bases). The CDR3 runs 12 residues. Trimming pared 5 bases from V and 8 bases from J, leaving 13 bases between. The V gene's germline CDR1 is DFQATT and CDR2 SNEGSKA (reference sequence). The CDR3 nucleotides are TGCAGTGCTCCCCGCCAGGGCCATGAGCAGTTCTTC. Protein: CSAPRQGHEQFF.

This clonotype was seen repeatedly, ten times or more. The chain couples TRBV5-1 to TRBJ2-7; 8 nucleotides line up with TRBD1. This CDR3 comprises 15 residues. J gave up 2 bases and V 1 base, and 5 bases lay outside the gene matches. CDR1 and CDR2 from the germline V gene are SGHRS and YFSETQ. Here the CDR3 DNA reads TGCGCCAGCAGCTTGATGACAGGGGCGGCCTACGAGCAGTACTTC. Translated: CASSLMTGAAYEQYF.

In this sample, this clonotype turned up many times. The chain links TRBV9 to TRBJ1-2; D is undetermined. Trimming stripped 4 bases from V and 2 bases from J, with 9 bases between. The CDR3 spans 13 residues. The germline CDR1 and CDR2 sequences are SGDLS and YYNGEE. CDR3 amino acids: CASSLPPNYGYTF. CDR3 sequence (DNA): TGTGCCAGCAGCCTACCCCCGAACTATGGCTACACCTTC.

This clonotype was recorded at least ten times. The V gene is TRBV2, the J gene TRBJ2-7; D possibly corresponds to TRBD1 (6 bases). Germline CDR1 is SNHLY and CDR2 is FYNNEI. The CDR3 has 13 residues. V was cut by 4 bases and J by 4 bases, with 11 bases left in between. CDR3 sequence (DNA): TGTGCCAGCAGTGTTCAGGGGTCATACGAGCAGTACTTC. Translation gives CASSVQGSYEQYF.

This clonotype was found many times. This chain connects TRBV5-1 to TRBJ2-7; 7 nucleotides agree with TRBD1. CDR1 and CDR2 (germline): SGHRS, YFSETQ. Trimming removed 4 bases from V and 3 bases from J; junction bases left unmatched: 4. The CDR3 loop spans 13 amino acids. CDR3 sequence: CASSTGQLYEQYF. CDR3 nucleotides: TGCGCCAGCAGCACGGGACAGCTCTACGAGCAGTACTTC.

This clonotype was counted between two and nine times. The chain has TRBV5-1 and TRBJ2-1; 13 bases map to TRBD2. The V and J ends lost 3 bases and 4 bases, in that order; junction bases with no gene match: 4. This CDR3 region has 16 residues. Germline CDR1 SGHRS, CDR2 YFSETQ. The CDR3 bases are TGCGCCAGCAGCTCGACTAGCGGGGGGAATTACAATGAGCAGTTCTTC. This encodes CASSSTSGGNYNEQFF.

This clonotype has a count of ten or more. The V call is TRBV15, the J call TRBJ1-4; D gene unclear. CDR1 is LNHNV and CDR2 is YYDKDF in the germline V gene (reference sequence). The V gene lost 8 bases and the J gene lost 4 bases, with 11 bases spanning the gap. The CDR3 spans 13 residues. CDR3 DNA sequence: TGTGCCACCGGGCCCCGGGGTAATGAAAAACTGTTTTTT. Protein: CATGPRGNEKLFF.

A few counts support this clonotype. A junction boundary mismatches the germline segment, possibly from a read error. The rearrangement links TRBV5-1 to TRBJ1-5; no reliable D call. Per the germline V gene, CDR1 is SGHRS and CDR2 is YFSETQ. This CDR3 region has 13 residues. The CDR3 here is CASSSRPNQPQNF. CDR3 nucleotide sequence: TGCGCCAGCAGCTCTCGGCCCAATCAGCCCCAGAATTTT.

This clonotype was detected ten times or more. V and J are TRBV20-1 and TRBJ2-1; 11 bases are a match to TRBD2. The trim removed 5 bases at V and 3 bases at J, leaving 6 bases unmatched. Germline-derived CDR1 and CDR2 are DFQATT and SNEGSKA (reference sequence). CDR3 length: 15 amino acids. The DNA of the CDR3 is TGCAGTGCTGAGACTAGCGGGACCAACTACAATGAGCAGTTCTTC. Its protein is CSAETSGTNYNEQFF.

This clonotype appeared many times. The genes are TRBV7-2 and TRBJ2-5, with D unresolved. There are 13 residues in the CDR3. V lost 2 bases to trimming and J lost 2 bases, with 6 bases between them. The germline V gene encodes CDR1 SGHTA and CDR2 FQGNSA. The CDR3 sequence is CASSLIGQETQYF. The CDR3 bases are TGTGCCAGCAGCTTAATTGGGCAAGAGACCCAGTACTTC.

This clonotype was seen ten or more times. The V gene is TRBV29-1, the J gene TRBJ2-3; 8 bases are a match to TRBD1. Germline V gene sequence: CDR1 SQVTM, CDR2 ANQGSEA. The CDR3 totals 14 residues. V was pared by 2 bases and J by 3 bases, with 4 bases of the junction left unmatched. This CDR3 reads CSVEPGTGTDTQYF. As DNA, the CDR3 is TGCAGCGTTGAACCCGGGACAGGTACAGATACGCAGTATTTT.

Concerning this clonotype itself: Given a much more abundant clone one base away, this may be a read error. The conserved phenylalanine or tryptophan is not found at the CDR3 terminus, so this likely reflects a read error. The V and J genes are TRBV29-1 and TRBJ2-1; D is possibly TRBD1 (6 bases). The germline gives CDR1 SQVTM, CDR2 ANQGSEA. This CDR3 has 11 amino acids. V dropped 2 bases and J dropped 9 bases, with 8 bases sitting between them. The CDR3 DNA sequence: TGCAGCGTTGAACAGGGGAGTGAGCAGTTCTCC. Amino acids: CSVEQGSEQFS.